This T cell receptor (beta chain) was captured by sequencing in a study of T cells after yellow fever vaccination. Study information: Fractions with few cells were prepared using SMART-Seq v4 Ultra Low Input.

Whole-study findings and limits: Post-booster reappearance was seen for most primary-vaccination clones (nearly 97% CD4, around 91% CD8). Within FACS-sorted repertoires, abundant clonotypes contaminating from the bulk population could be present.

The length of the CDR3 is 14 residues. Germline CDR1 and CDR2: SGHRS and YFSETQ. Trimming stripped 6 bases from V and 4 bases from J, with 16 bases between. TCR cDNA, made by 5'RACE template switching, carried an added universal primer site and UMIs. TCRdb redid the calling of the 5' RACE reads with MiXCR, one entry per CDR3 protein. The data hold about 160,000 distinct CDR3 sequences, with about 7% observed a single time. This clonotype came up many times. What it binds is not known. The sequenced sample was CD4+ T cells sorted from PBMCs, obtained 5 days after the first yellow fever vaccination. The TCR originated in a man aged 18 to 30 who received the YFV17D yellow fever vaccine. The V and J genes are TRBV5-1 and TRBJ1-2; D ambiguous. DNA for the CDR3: TGCGCCAGCAAGGCAGCCTCCGGGTCCTATGGCTACACCTTC. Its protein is CASKAASGSYGYTF.